This entry features one T cell receptor beta chain sequence. CDR1 and CDR2 from the germline V gene are SGDLS and YYNGEE. This CDR3 has 14 amino acids. V was trimmed by 1 base and J by 3 bases, leaving 10 bases between them. Via MiXCR, TCRdb re-called the 5' RACE reads, giving one row per CDR3 protein. The sample contains about 120,000 distinct CDR3 sequences, approximately 11% of which appear only once. This entry comes from a study of spatial heterogeneity in lung cancer. Study as a whole: Sequencing of follow-up PBMC samples took place when they were available, at a median of around two years after resection.

The time point denotes: blood at routine non-recurrence follow-up after resection. The TCR originated in a female donor with early-stage non-small cell lung cancer. The J gene is TRBJ2-5, the V gene TRBV9, with D perhaps TRBD1 or TRBD2 (5 bases each). The sample in question was PBMCs, obtained at follow-up. The CDR3 sequence: CASSVSGGEETQYF. DNA for the CDR3: TGTGCCAGCAGCGTAAGTGGGGGAGAAGAGACCCAGTACTTC.